This entry lists 20 T cell receptor beta chains sequenced from one sample in a study of cytomegalovirus exposure and HLA in healthy donors. The PCR employed 60 Vbeta primers together with 13 Jbeta primers. Profiled with immunoSEQ multiplex PCR; TCRdb holds only in-frame clones, not every one. Of some 75,000 clones in the sample, about 78% were seen once. What was sequenced was PBMCs. The receptors originated from a man between 18 and 35 years old in good health and CMV-seropositive.

The rearrangement uses TRBV6-5 and TRBJ2-1; TRBD2 matches at 11 bases. The V gene end was trimmed by 0 bases and the J gene end by 7 bases; junction bases not matched to a gene: 2. CDR1 and CDR2 from the germline V gene are MNHEY and SVGAGI. The CDR3 length is 15 residues. CDR3 sequence (DNA): TGTGCCAGCAGTTACTCGACTAGCGGGGTAAATGAGCAGTTCTTC. Encoded protein: CASSYSTSGVNEQFF.

V usage is TRBV14 and J usage is TRBJ2-3, with 9 bases fitting TRBD2. V dropped 6 bases and J dropped 0; count of bases not matched to a gene: 4. In germline, CDR1 is SGHDN, CDR2 FVKESK. The CDR3 is made up of 15 amino acids. The CDR3, as DNA: TGTGCCAGCAGGGCTAGCGGGATTAGCACAGATACGCAGTATTTT. Its protein is CASRASGISTDTQYF. The complete variable domain, with remaining parts taken from reference TRBV14 and TRBJ2-3, reads EAGVTQFPSHSVIEKGQTVTLRCDPISGHDNLYWYRRVMGKEIKFLLHFVKESKQDESGMPNNRFLAERTGGTYSTLKVQPAELEDSGVYFCASRASGISTDTQYFGPGTRLTVL.

The genes are TRBV5-1 and TRBJ2-5, with a possible D match to TRBD2 (7 bases). This CDR3 is built from 14 residues. CDR1 SGHRS and CDR2 YFSETQ come from the germline V gene. Deletions cut 3 bases from V and 2 bases from J, with 11 bases between. As DNA, the CDR3 is TGCGCCAGCAGCTGGGGAGGGGGACAAGAGACCCAGTACTTC. It translates to CASSWGGGQETQYF. Looking up the rest from reference TRBV5-1 and TRBJ2-5 gives the full variable domain: KAGVTQTPRYLIKTRGQQVTLSCSPISGHRSVSWYQQTPGQGLQFLFEYFSETQRNKGNFPGRFSGRQFSNSRSEMNVSTLELGDSALYLCASSWGGGQETQYFGPGTRLLVL.

This clone has a single count. This CDR3 reads CAAAVGAQETQYF. CDR3 DNA: TGTGCCGCGGCCGTTGGCGCCCAAGAGACCCAGTACTTC. V and J are TRBV15 and TRBJ2-5; D remains unclear. CDR3 length: 13 amino acids. V was shortened by 11 bases and J by 1 base, with 14 bases between the two germline ends. Germline lookup yields CDR1 LNHNV and CDR2 YYDKDF (reference sequence).

The chain couples TRBV27 to TRBJ1-5; unclear D gene. Per germline, CDR1 MNHEY and CDR2 SMNVEV (reference sequence). The V gene lost 0 bases and the J gene lost 7 bases, with 10 bases spanning the gap. The CDR3 sequence is 14 residues long. The CDR3 DNA sequence: TGTGCCAGCAGTTTATCTACAGATGAGCAGCCCCAGCATTTT. It is translated as CASSLSTDEQPQHF.

The chain recombines TRBV7-8 with TRBJ1-2, with D perhaps matching TRBD1 (5 bases). The CDR3 sequence is 16 residues long. Trimming pared 5 bases from V and 7 bases from J, leaving 23 bases between. The V gene's germline CDR1 is SGHVS and CDR2 FQNEAQ. The CDR3 DNA follows: TGTGCCAGCAGCGCCGGAGGCCCTCCGGGACTCGTTGGCTACACCTTC. Translating it yields CASSAGGPPGLVGYTF.

The rearrangement links TRBV18 to TRBJ2-1, with 8 bases that match TRBD1. The CDR3 is 15 residues long. Germline CDR1 reads KGHSH; CDR2 reads LQKENI. Germline trimming cut 6 bases from V and 4 bases from J; bases unmatched to any gene: 8. The CDR3 region has the DNA TGTGCCAGCTCGCTGACCGGGACAGGTTACAATGAGCAGTTCTTC. Its translation: CASSLTGTGYNEQFF.

CDR3 sequence reads: CAISEEASGAKANTGELFF. In DNA, the CDR3 is TGTGCCATCAGTGAGGAGGCTAGCGGCGCGAAGGCGAACACCGGGGAGCTGTTTTTT. The V call is TRBV10-3, the J call TRBJ2-2; 7 bases line up with TRBD2. Germline V CDR1 and CDR2: ENHRY, SYGVKD. The V gene end was trimmed by 2 bases and the J gene end by 0 bases; junction bases not matched to a gene: 12. The CDR3 runs to 19 residues.

In its sample, this clone was seen once. The chain combines TRBV6-5 with TRBJ1-1; possibly TRBD1 for D (5 bases). The germline V gene encodes CDR1 MNHEY and CDR2 SVGAGI. The CDR3 extends over 14 amino acids. V was trimmed by 2 bases and J by 3 bases, leaving 10 bases between them. The CDR3 nucleotides are TGTGCCAGCAGTTACGCAGGGAAAGACACTGAAGCTTTCTTT. Protein: CASSYAGKDTEAFF.

The chain employs TRBV5-1 and TRBJ2-1; the D gene is possibly TRBD2 (6 bases). The CDR3 has 16 residues. Trimming stripped 2 bases from V and 5 bases from J, with 17 bases between. Per the germline V gene, CDR1 is SGHRS and CDR2 is YFSETQ. The CDR3 loop reads CASSLLTSSQHNEQFF. As DNA, the CDR3 is TGCGCCAGCAGCTTACTGACTAGTTCGCAACACAATGAGCAGTTCTTC.

In its sample, this clone was seen a few times. The gene calls are TRBV6-1 and TRBJ1-1, with D hard to call. The germline CDR1 and CDR2 sequences are MNHNS and SASEGT. V lost 0 bases and J 6 bases, leaving 8 bases between the germline ends. The length of the CDR3 is 13 residues. The CDR3 sequence is CASSEAPSAEAFF. DNA of the CDR3: TGTGCCAGCAGTGAAGCCCCCAGCGCTGAAGCTTTCTTT.

The chain joins TRBV29-1 to TRBJ2-7; no clear D gene. Trimming took off 6 bases at V and 5 bases at J, with 11 bases between the two ends. The germline V gene has CDR1 SQVTM and CDR2 ANQGSEA. The CDR3 has 11 amino acids. The CDR3 here is CSVVRLDEQYF. Written as DNA, the CDR3 is TGCAGCGTCGTCAGGTTGGACGAGCAGTACTTC.

The chain recombines TRBV6-5 with TRBJ2-3, with 7 bases that match TRBD1. This CDR3 spans 15 amino acids. The germline CDR1 and CDR2 sequences are MNHEY and SVGAGI. Germline trimming cut 4 bases from V and 4 bases from J; bases unmatched to any gene: 8. CDR3 protein: CASSSFGTASDTQYF. The CDR3 nucleotides read TGTGCCAGCAGTTCTTTCGGGACAGCATCAGATACGCAGTATTTT.

Remarks on this clone: Other DNA variants within this sample encode the same CDR3. The chain combines TRBV29-1 with TRBJ2-3; the match to TRBD1 covers 7 bases. This CDR3 spans 13 amino acids. Germline CDR1 reads SQVTM; CDR2 reads ANQGSEA. V was clipped by 6 bases and J by 0 bases; unmatched bases: 3. In DNA, the CDR3 is TGCAGCGTCGTGACAGGGAGCACAGATACGCAGTATTTT. Amino acid sequence: CSVVTGSTDTQYF.

This clone was observed a handful of times. The chain carries TRBV28 and TRBJ1-1; unclear D gene. Trimming removed 3 bases from V and 6 bases from J, with 14 bases in between. The length of the CDR3 is 14 residues. CDR1 is MDHEN and CDR2 is SYDVKM in the germline V gene. The CDR3 DNA reads TGTGCCAGCAGTTTTGAGGCCGCGGATCCTGAAGCTTTCTTT. Amino acid sequence: CASSFEAADPEAFF.

The chain recombines TRBV10-3 with TRBJ2-2; D is undetermined. This CDR3 has 13 amino acids. The V end was cut by 6 bases, the J end by 4 bases, with 9 bases between. Germline assignment: CDR1 ENHRY and CDR2 SYGVKD. The CDR3 is CAIRPLLTGELFF. Here the CDR3 DNA reads TGTGCCATCAGGCCCTTACTCACCGGGGAGCTGTTTTTT.

This chain joins TRBV7-9 and TRBJ2-1; 12 positions match TRBD1. The CDR3 spans 14 residues. V trimming: 5 bases; J trimming: 8 bases; junction bases outside the gene matches: 4. Germline CDR1 reads SEHNR; CDR2 reads FQNEAQ (reference sequence). The CDR3 protein is CASSLRDRGHEQFF. Written as DNA, the CDR3 is TGTGCCAGCAGCCTCCGGGACAGGGGGCATGAGCAGTTCTTC.

This clone was recorded once. This chain joins TRBV13 and TRBJ1-1, with D uncertain. The V and J ends lost 5 bases and 2 bases respectively, with 9 bases between them. Germline V gene sequence: CDR1 PRHDT, CDR2 FYEKMQ (reference sequence). The CDR3 sequence is 13 residues long. For the CDR3, the DNA is TGTGCCAGCAGCGAGAACCTCAACACTGAAGCTTTCTTT. This encodes CASSENLNTEAFF.

V is TRBV13 and J is TRBJ1-1, with TRBD1 as a possible D gene (5 bases). CDR1 and CDR2 from the germline V gene are PRHDT and FYEKMQ (reference sequence). This CDR3 comprises 13 residues. Between the trimmed V and J ends, which lost 6 bases and 7 bases, there was a span of 15 bases. The CDR3 loop reads CASSPAQGGEAFF. Written as DNA, the CDR3 is TGTGCCAGCAGTCCAGCCCAGGGCGGTGAAGCTTTCTTT.

The DNA of the CDR3 is TGTGCCAGCAGTTTAGGCGACAGCCTTCAGGAGACCCAGTACTTC. Translated, it gives CASSLGDSLQETQYF. The rearrangement links TRBV28 to TRBJ2-5, with D possibly being TRBD1 (5 bases). CDR3 length equals 15 residues. CDR1 and CDR2 from the germline V gene are MDHEN and SYDVKM. V was cut by 2 bases and J by 5 bases, with 15 bases left in between.